A selection of T cell receptor beta chains follows, all from one sample in a study of shared clonotypes between healthy human individuals. The method was immunoSEQ multiplex PCR; TCRdb's version includes in-frame clones alone and lacks a portion of them. The sample has 1.5 million to 2.5 million clones, approximately 95% seen once. Material: naive CD8+ T cells sorted from blood. The receptors were gathered from a man in his late teens or twenties in good health. Each CDR3 is given with its conserved first and last residue. The D gene is left open where the match is weak. Not all rows give a size; the values are once, few, many and, for expanded clones, a class.

>NA|TRBV9|TRBJ1-3|NA
TGTGCCAGCAGCGTAGATGACGGAAGCTCTGGAAACACCATATATTTT
CASSVDDGSSGNTIYF
>NA|TRBV9|TRBJ2-3|NA
TGTGCCAGCAGCGCCAGTGGGGCCGAGCAGTATTTT
CASSASGAEQYF
>NA|TRBV7-2|TRBJ1-2|NA
TGTGCCAGCAGCGGAGTCGAGACCCTCTATGGCTACACCTTC
CASSGVETLYGYTF
>NA|TRBV5-6|TRBJ2-3|NA
TGTGCCAGCAGTTCAGGACTCTCCCCTAGGACAGATACGCAGTATTTT
CASSSGLSPRTDTQYF
>NA|TRBV4-1|TRBJ2-7|TRBD1
TGCGCCAGCAGCCAAGTTCCGGGACAGGGCGCCTACGAGCAGTACTTC
CASSQVPGQGAYEQYF
>NA|TRBV5-1|TRBJ2-7|TRBD2
TGCGCCAGCAGCTTGGCTTCCGGGACTAGCGGTTACGAGCAGTACTTC
CASSLASGTSGYEQYF
>NA|TRBV7-9|TRBJ2-4|NA
TGTGCCAGCAGCTTATCCGGTCTAGCCAAAAACATTCAGTACTTC
CASSLSGLAKNIQYF
>NA|TRBV4-1|TRBJ1-5|NA
TGCGCCAGCAGCCAGTCACCTCTTGCAAGGCAGCCCCAGCATTTT
CASSQSPLARQPQHF
>NA|TRBV6-5|TRBJ2-5|TRBD1
TGTGCCAGCTCGGGACGAACAGGGGGCGCCGAGACCCAGTACTTC
CASSGRTGGAETQYF
>NA|TRBV6-5|TRBJ1-2|TRBD1
TGTGCCAGCAAAACACAGGGGTATGGCTACACCTTC
CASKTQGYGYTF
>NA|TRBV29-1|TRBJ2-3|NA
TGCAGCGTTGAAATACAAGACAGCGCAGATACGCAGTATTTT
CSVEIQDSADTQYF
>NA|TRBV5-4|TRBJ2-1|NA
TGTGCCAGCAGCTTTGAATCCCTGGTAGCGGAAAATGAGCAGTTCTTC
CASSFESLVAENEQFF
>NA|TRBV6-1|TRBJ1-1|NA
TGTGCCAGTACCTCCAGGGGAGGTACTGAAGCTTTCTTT
CASTSRGGTEAFF
>NA|TRBV9|TRBJ2-5|TRBD1
TGTGCCAGCAGCGTTACAGGGGGGCCCCAAGAGACCCAGTACTTC
CASSVTGGPQETQYF
>NA|TRBV7-9|TRBJ2-7|NA
TGTGCCAGCAGCTTAGGGGACCCCGGGAGCTACGAGCAGTACTTC
CASSLGDPGSYEQYF
>NA|TRBV5-1|TRBJ2-7|NA
TGCGCCAGCAGCTTGGGGGGGGCCGAGGACGAGCAGTACTTC
CASSLGGAEDEQYF
>NA|TRBV4-2|TRBJ2-7|NA
TGTGCCAGCAGCCCTCCAGCGGCGACCTACGAGCAGTACTTC
CASSPPAATYEQYF
>NA|TRBV7-2|TRBJ2-7|NA
TGTGCCAGCAGCTTTTTTAGCTACGAGCAGTACTTC
CASSFFSYEQYF
>once|TRBV10-2|TRBJ2-2|NA
TGCGCCAGCAGGGTGAGGGACACCGGGGAGCTGTTTTTT
CASRVRDTGELFF
>NA|TRBV13|TRBJ2-7|TRBD1
TGTGCCAGCAGCTTCCCCCGACAGGGCGGGTTGGGCGAGCAGTACTTC
CASSFPRQGGLGEQYF
>once|TRBV11-1|TRBJ1-1|NA
TGTGCCAGCAGCTTAGGACAGGAGAACACTGAAGCTTTCTTT
CASSLGQENTEAFF
>NA|TRBV7-9|TRBJ1-1|NA
TGTGCCAGCAGCTTCGCCGGGGGCGACACTGAAGCTTTCTTT
CASSFAGGDTEAFF
>once|TRBV4-1|TRBJ2-4|NA
TGCGCCAGCAGCCAAGTCACGGGAGCGATGGAAGCCAAAAACATTCAGTACTTC
CASSQVTGAMEAKNIQYF
>NA|TRBV7-8|TRBJ2-1|TRBD2
TGTGCCAGCAGCCCGACTAGCGGGGGGGCCTTCGATGAGCAGTTCTTC
CASSPTSGGAFDEQFF
>once|TRBV6-1|TRBJ2-7|NA
TGTGCCAGCAGGGGGGACTCTTTCTACGAGCAGTACTTC
CASRGDSFYEQYF
>NA|TRBV9|TRBJ2-5|TRBD1
TGTGCCAGCAGCGTTGAGGACAGGGAGGTAGAGACCCAGTACTTC
CASSVEDREVETQYF
>NA|TRBV12-5|TRBJ1-2|NA
TGTGCTAGTGGCCCTGGTGGGGGGAACTATGGCTACACCTTC
CASGPGGGNYGYTF
>NA|TRBV7-9|TRBJ2-1|NA
TGTGCCAGCAGCTTATATGACGCTGAGCAGTTCTTC
CASSLYDAEQFF
>NA|TRBV4-1|TRBJ1-2|TRBD1
TGCGCCAGCAGCCAAGATATTTTAGCAGGGGGCGGGGGCTACACCTTC
CASSQDILAGGGGYTF
>NA|TRBV7-9|TRBJ1-1|NA
TGTGCCAGCAGGAGAAGTGAGGGGGAAGGCGCTGAAGCTTTCTTT
CASRRSEGEGAEAFF
>NA|TRBV28|TRBJ2-1|NA
TGTGCCAGCAAGCCAGGCGGCAATGAGCAGTTCTTC
CASKPGGNEQFF
>NA|TRBV2|TRBJ1-1|NA
TGTGCCAGCAGTGGCGGCAGGAATATGAACACTGAAGCTTTCTTT
CASSGGRNMNTEAFF
>once|TRBV11-2|TRBJ2-5|NA
TGTGCCAGCAGCTACCCCCGGGGGCCAGAGACCCAGTACTTC
CASSYPRGPETQYF
>NA|TRBV25-1|TRBJ1-1|NA
TGTGCCAGCAGAGACACTGAAGCTTTCTTT
CASRDTEAFF
>NA|TRBV7-2|TRBJ2-1|TRBD2
TGTGCCAGCAGCCGACCCTTAGCGGGGCTCTCCTACAATGAGCAGTTCTTC
CASSRPLAGLSYNEQFF
>NA|TRBV27|TRBJ1-6|TRBD1
TGTGCCAGCAGTTATACAGGGGTAAATTCACCCCTCCACTTT
CASSYTGVNSPLHF
>NA|TRBV30|TRBJ2-3|TRBD2
TGTGCCTGGAGTGTACAGCGGGGCGGGACAGATACGCAGTATTTT
CAWSVQRGGTDTQYF
>NA|TRBV15|TRBJ2-7|NA
TGTGCCACCAGCAGAGGGGGAGAGGGTTACGAGCAGTACTTC
CATSRGGEGYEQYF
>NA|TRBV2|TRBJ1-2|TRBD1
TGTGCCAGCAGTGAAGCGGGACAGGGGACTAACTATGGCTACACCTTC
CASSEAGQGTNYGYTF
>NA|TRBV4-1|TRBJ2-3|NA
TGCGCCAGCAGCCTCAGGTTCAGGGAAGATACGCAGTATTTT
CASSLRFREDTQYF
>NA|TRBV6-6|TRBJ2-7|TRBD2
TGTGCCAGCAGGGGACTAGGTCCCGAGCAGTACTTC
CASRGLGPEQYF
>NA|TRBV4-1|TRBJ2-7|TRBD1
TGCGCCAGCAGCCAAGTGGGGGGACAGGGAGTGGGCGAGCAGTACTTC
CASSQVGGQGVGEQYF
>NA|TRBV28|TRBJ2-1|NA
TGTGCCAGCAGTTGGTTTACGGGGGACCACTACAATGAGCAGTTCTTC
CASSWFTGDHYNEQFF
>once|TRBV2|TRBJ2-7|TRBD1
TGTGCCAGCAGCCTCACAGGGGGCAGTACTACTGGCGAGCAGTACTTC
CASSLTGGSTTGEQYF
>NA|TRBV30|TRBJ2-7|TRBD1
TGTGCCTGGAGCCCCGACAGGGTCGGTTACGAGCAGTACTTC
CAWSPDRVGYEQYF
>NA|TRBV6-6|TRBJ2-3|TRBD2
TGTGCCAGCAGTAGGACTAGCGGCACAGATACGCAGTATTTT
CASSRTSGTDTQYF
>NA|TRBV5-4|TRBJ2-2|NA
TGTGCCAGCAGCTGGGAGGACGGGGAGCTGTTTTTT
CASSWEDGELFF
>once|TRBV6-1|TRBJ2-4|NA
TGTGCCAGCAGTGACGGGACAAGTTACTTAAACATTCAGTACTTC
CASSDGTSYLNIQYF
>once|TRBV5-1|TRBJ2-5|TRBD1
TGCGCCAGCAGCTTTCCAGGGGGCGGAGAGACCCAGTACTTC
CASSFPGGGETQYF
>NA|TRBV30|TRBJ1-2|NA
TGTGCCTGGACAGGAGCACATCGGGACAACTATGGCTACACCTTC
CAWTGAHRDNYGYTF
>NA|TRBV5-6|TRBJ2-3|TRBD1
TGTGCCAGCAGCTTGGAATGGACAGGGGGCCCTACGCAGTATTTT
CASSLEWTGGPTQYF
>NA|TRBV7-6|TRBJ2-7|NA
TGTGCCAGCAGCTTGGCCGGGACGGCCTACGAGCAGTACTTC
CASSLAGTAYEQYF